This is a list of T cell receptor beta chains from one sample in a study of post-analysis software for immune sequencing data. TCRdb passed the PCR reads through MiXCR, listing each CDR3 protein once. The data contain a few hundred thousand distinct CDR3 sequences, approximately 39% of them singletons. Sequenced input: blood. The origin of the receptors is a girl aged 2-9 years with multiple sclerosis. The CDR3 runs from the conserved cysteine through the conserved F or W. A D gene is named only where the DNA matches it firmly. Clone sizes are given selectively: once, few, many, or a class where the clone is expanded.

TGTGCCAGCAGTGAATGGTGGGAGGACTATGGCTACACCTTC,CASSEWWEDYGYTF,-,TRBJ1-2,-,TRBV25-1
TGTGCCAGCAGAAAAGGGGGGTTCGAGCAGTACTTC,CASRKGGFEQYF,-,TRBJ2-7,-,TRBV28
TGTGCCAGCAGGGGACATATCTCCCCATGGACCCAGTACTTC,CASRGHISPWTQYF,few,TRBJ2-5,-,TRBV6-2/TRBV6-3
TGTGCCAGCTCACCCGGGGGAAGAGCGACCAACACCTTC,CASSPGGRATNTF,few,TRBJ1-2,-,TRBV18
TGTGCCAGCAGCTTGGGAGAGAACACTGAAGCTTTCTTT,CASSLGENTEAFF,many,TRBJ1-1,-,TRBV14
TGTGCCATCAGGCAGGGGGCTGGCACTGAAGCTTTCTTT,CAIRQGAGTEAFF,-,TRBJ1-1,TRBD1,TRBV10-3
TGTGCCAGCAGCCCCCAGGGACTTACCTACGAGCAGTACTTC,CASSPQGLTYEQYF,-,TRBJ2-7,-,TRBV3-1
TGCAGTGCTAGAGATGGGGGGGGCTGGGGGAATGAGCAGTTCTTC,CSARDGGGWGNEQFF,-,TRBJ2-1,-,TRBV20-1
TGCAGTGCTAGAGTCCCTTACGCTATTGGCAGCAGCAATTACGAGCAGTACTTC,CSARVPYAIGSSNYEQYF,-,TRBJ2-7,-,TRBV20-1
TGCGCCAGCAGTCCAGACAGGGGGTCCCTTAACAGTTACGAGCAGTACTTC,CASSPDRGSLNSYEQYF,many,TRBJ2-7,TRBD1,TRBV5-1
TGTGCCAGCAGGCAGACAGGGGGCTGGGGCTATGGCTACACCTTC,CASRQTGGWGYGYTF,-,TRBJ1-2,TRBD1,TRBV12-3/TRBV12-4
TGTGCCAGCAGCCCCTCGGCAGGTTGGGACACTGAAGCTTTCTTT,CASSPSAGWDTEAFF,-,TRBJ1-1,-,TRBV7-9
TGTGCCAGCAGTTACTCCGACGTCCTGAGCTCCTACAATGAGCAGTTCTTC,CASSYSDVLSSYNEQFF,few,TRBJ2-1,-,TRBV6-2/TRBV6-3
TGTGCCAGCAGCTCGACTAGCGGGAGGGTAGATACGCAGTATTTT,CASSSTSGRVDTQYF,-,TRBJ2-3,TRBD2,TRBV12-3/TRBV12-4
TGTGCCAGCAGCTCCCCTTTGTTAGCGGGAGTTTTGGTGGGCTACAATGAGCAGTTCTTC,CASSSPLLAGVLVGYNEQFF,-,TRBJ2-1,TRBD2,TRBV7-9
TGCGCCAGCAGCCAAGATATCAGCGGGAGAAACAATGAGCAGTTCTTC,CASSQDISGRNNEQFF,many,TRBJ2-1,TRBD2,TRBV4-3
TGTGCCAGCAGGTATACCCTCAGAGTAGCAGCTCCTGAGCAGTTCTTC,CASRYTLRVAAPEQFF,few,TRBJ2-1,-,TRBV6-2/TRBV6-3
TGTGTCGTACAGGGCGATTATGGCTACACCTTC,CVVQGDYGYTF,few,TRBJ1-2,-,TRBV28
TGTGCCAGCAGCTTAGCGGGGAGTAGTGATGAGCAGTTCTTC,CASSLAGSSDEQFF,-,TRBJ2-1,-,TRBV7-6
TGCAGCGTTGAAAAAGGGGGCAGAGAAAACTATGGCTACACCTTC,CSVEKGGRENYGYTF,-,TRBJ1-2,TRBD1,TRBV29-1
TGCGCCAGCAGTCCGGGCTTGGGTACTATCAATTCACCCCTCCACTTT,CASSPGLGTINSPLHF,-,TRBJ1-6,-,TRBV5-1
TGTGCCAGCAGAGCCGGACTAGCGGCCCCGACGCAGCAGTTCTTC,CASRAGLAAPTQQFF,-,TRBJ2-1,TRBD2,TRBV6-1
TGTGCCAGCAGTGCGGGGACGGCTTTCTTT,CASSAGTAFF,-,TRBJ1-1,-,TRBV25-1
TGTGCCAGCAGTTTGGAGGGCTTGGAGCAGTACTTC,CASSLEGLEQYF,few,TRBJ2-7,-,TRBV12-3/TRBV12-4
TGCGCCAGCAGCTTGTTGTCAGGGGGGAATGAGCAGTTCTTC,CASSLLSGGNEQFF,few,TRBJ2-1,-,TRBV5-1
TGTGCCAGCAGATCAGGGAGTTCACCCCTCCACTTT,CASRSGSSPLHF,few,TRBJ1-6,-,TRBV12-3/TRBV12-4
TGCGCCAGCAGCCAAGATCTTCTAGCGGGGTACACAGATACGCAGTATTTT,CASSQDLLAGYTDTQYF,few,TRBJ2-3,TRBD2,TRBV4-3
TGTGCCAGCAGTTACTCGAAGGGCAGAGGGGACCAGCCCCAGCATTTT,CASSYSKGRGDQPQHF,-,TRBJ1-5,-,TRBV6-5
TGTGCCAGCAGCCAAACCGGGAGAAGCACAGATACGCAGTATTTT,CASSQTGRSTDTQYF,-,TRBJ2-3,-,TRBV14
TGCAGTGCTAGAGACCCTAGCGCGGGGGTCAATGGGCAGTTCTTC,CSARDPSAGVNGQFF,-,TRBJ2-1,TRBD2,TRBV20-1
TGTGCCAGCAGCCGAGGGAATCGAGGGGGGAGTGAGCAGTTCTTC,CASSRGNRGGSEQFF,-,TRBJ2-1,-,TRBV11-3
TGTGTCAGCAGTTTAAGGACAGGGAGGGCCACCGTAAACGAGCAGTACTTC,CVSSLRTGRATVNEQYF,-,TRBJ2-7,-,TRBV12-3/TRBV12-4
TGCAGCGTGCCGGGGGCGGGCTATGGCTACACCTTC,CSVPGAGYGYTF,-,TRBJ1-2,-,TRBV29-1
TGTGCCAGCAGTGCGCCCCGGGACCCCACAACCAGCACAGATACGCAGTATTTT,CASSAPRDPTTSTDTQYF,few,TRBJ2-3,-,TRBV28
TGTGCCAGCAGCCCTATCGCAGATACGCAGTATTTT,CASSPIADTQYF,few,TRBJ2-3,-,TRBV6-2/TRBV6-3
TGCGCCAGCAGCCGGGCGGAGGTGGGGGCAATCTTGTACTTC,CASSRAEVGAILYF,-,TRBJ2-4,-,TRBV5-1
TGCAGTGCTAGGTGGCTGCAAACCGATAATTCACCCCTCCACTTT,CSARWLQTDNSPLHF,few,TRBJ1-6,-,TRBV20-1
TGCGCCAGCAGCCAAGCTCCCGGGGGGTACGAGCAGTACTTC,CASSQAPGGYEQYF,-,TRBJ2-7,TRBD2,TRBV4-3
TGTGCCAGCAGCGCCCGACAGTATGACACTGAAGCTTTCTTT,CASSARQYDTEAFF,-,TRBJ1-1,-,TRBV7-2
TGTGCCAGCAGCGGAAGGGACAGCCTTTTATTCGCAGATACGCAGTATTTT,CASSGRDSLLFADTQYF,-,TRBJ2-3,TRBD1,TRBV11-2
TGCAGCGTTGGGTGGGGGCGACTAGCGGAATACAATGAGCAGTTCTTC,CSVGWGRLAEYNEQFF,-,TRBJ2-1,TRBD2,TRBV29-1
TGTGCCAGCAGCTTCCCCCGGGGAAAGGGGTGGGCTGAAGCTTTCTTT,CASSFPRGKGWAEAFF,-,TRBJ1-1,-,TRBV7-9
TGTGCCAGCAGCTCCCAGGGGGTCGGTCAGGAGACCCAGTACTTC,CASSSQGVGQETQYF,few,TRBJ2-5,TRBD1,TRBV2
TGCAGCGTAGCGGGACCCCTCAATAATCAGCCCCAGCATTTT,CSVAGPLNNQPQHF,-,TRBJ1-5,-,TRBV29-1
TGTGCCAGCAGTTTTGAGCGGACAGGGGTTGGGGATACGCAGTATTTT,CASSFERTGVGDTQYF,-,TRBJ2-3,TRBD1,TRBV12-3/TRBV12-4
TGCAGTGCTAGGTGGATCGGCTCCTACGAGCAGTACTTC,CSARWIGSYEQYF,few,TRBJ2-7,-,TRBV20-1
TGTGCCAACAGCCAAGCCTTAGCGGGAGGACATCGTATCCACGAGCAGTACTTC,CANSQALAGGHRIHEQYF,-,TRBJ2-7,TRBD2,TRBV4-2
TGTGCCAGCAGTTTGCAGGGACCGACCTCTGGGGCCAACGTCCTGACTTTC,CASSLQGPTSGANVLTF,few,TRBJ2-6,-,TRBV28